This T cell receptor beta chain came from a study of T cell repertoires in cytomegalovirus infection. Study-level information: Public TCR beta signatures marked donors with CMV infection and the matching HLA. Study conclusions and caveats: HLA-C-restricted CMV clonotypes gave the most frequent clonotype in two of eight donors.

Per the germline V gene, CDR1 is MGHRA and CDR2 is YSYEKL. The CDR3 loop spans 14 amino acids. The V segment lost 4 bases and the J segment 5 bases; nucleotides outside the gene matches: 7. One entry per CDR3 protein results from TCRdb running MiXCR on the reads. The top ten hold roughly 14% of the sample, which has 380,000 or so distinct CDR3 sequences, just under 35% seen once. This clonotype was detected a few times. Its specificity is unknown. The specimen was cultured PBMCs, collected from culture after CMV antigen stimulation. The receptor comes from a human donor in good health (CMV status not recorded). Some clones in this sample may be carry-over from other donors' samples. The V gene is TRBV4-1, the J gene TRBJ2-5; 7 nucleotides line up with TRBD2. CDR3 region: CASSPRGGMETQYF. Written as DNA, the CDR3 is TGCGCCAGCAGCCCCCGCGGGGGAATGGAGACCCAGTACTTC.